These 27 T cell receptor beta chains share one sample of origin, sequenced in a study of cytomegalovirus exposure and HLA in healthy donors. Repertoires were generated with immunoSEQ multiplex PCR, while TCRdb's copy carries only in-frame clones and drops some. The data hold 90,000 to 150,000 clones, with roughly 90% observed a single time. The source material was PBMCs. The receptors come from a woman aged 18-35 years in good health and CMV-seropositive.

This chain joins TRBV28 and TRBJ2-1, with a possible D match to TRBD1 (6 bases). Germline CDR1 reads MDHEN; CDR2 reads SYDVKM. The length of the CDR3 is 12 residues. Between the trimmed V and J ends, which lost 6 bases and 14 bases, there was a span of 17 bases. The CDR3 sequence is CASSLVPGQKFF. The CDR3 coding sequence is TGTGCCAGCAGCCTCGTCCCGGGACAAAAGTTCTTC.

This rearrangement joins TRBV30 to TRBJ1-3; unclear D gene. Germline V gene lookup returns CDR1 GTSNPN and CDR2 SVGIG (reference sequence). V was clipped by 1 base and J by 5 bases, with 15 bases between them. This CDR3 contains 15 residues. The CDR3 bases are TGTGCCTGGAGTGAAGTCTTGGGCACAAGAAACACCATATATTTT. It translates to CAWSEVLGTRNTIYF.

The rearrangement links TRBV28 to TRBJ1-1; D not resolved. The V gene's germline CDR1 is MDHEN and CDR2 SYDVKM. There are 14 residues in the CDR3. V was trimmed by 1 base and J by 5 bases, leaving 11 bases between them. The chain's CDR3 is CASSLLGVRTEAFF. DNA for the CDR3: TGTGCCAGCAGTTTATTAGGAGTGAGGACTGAAGCTTTCTTT.

For this clone: Other DNA sequences in this sample translate to the same CDR3. The chain carries TRBV9 and TRBJ2-7; TRBD1 matches at 7 bases. Germline CDR1 and CDR2: SGDLS and YYNGEE. This CDR3 contains 14 residues. V trimming: 0 bases; J trimming: 3 bases; junction bases outside the gene matches: 3. The CDR3 bases are TGTGCCAGCAGCGTAGCGGGGACAGACTACGAGCAGTACTTC. Translating gives CASSVAGTDYEQYF.

The chain carries TRBV19 and TRBJ2-7; the match to TRBD1 covers 7 bases. Trimming took 4 bases from V and 6 from J; bases not matched to a gene: 9. Germline V lookup: CDR1 LNHDA, CDR2 SQIVND (reference sequence). This CDR3 comprises 14 residues. The CDR3 coding sequence is TGTGCCAGTAGTAGGGGACAGAGGGCTGGCGAGCAGTACTTC. It yields the protein CASSRGQRAGEQYF.

DNA of the CDR3: TGTGCCAGCAGCTCGCTAGCGGGAGGGCTCGAGACCCAGTACTTC. Translating it yields CASSSLAGGLETQYF. The rearrangement joins TRBV5-5 to TRBJ2-5, with TRBD2 identical over 12 bases. J was trimmed by 5 bases and V by 3 bases; bases with no gene match: 5. The CDR3 has 15 amino acids. The germline V gene has CDR1 SGHKS and CDR2 YYEKEE (reference sequence).

The chain is built from TRBV19 and TRBJ1-2; D gene uncertain. The V end was cut by 3 bases, the J end by 8 bases, with 13 bases between. This CDR3 spans 13 amino acids. The germline V gene encodes CDR1 LNHDA and CDR2 SQIVND (reference sequence). In nucleotides, the CDR3 is TGTGCCAGTAGTATTACGACTAACGGGGGCTACACCTTC. Translating it yields CASSITTNGGYTF.

This sequence joins TRBV15 and TRBJ2-1, with D possibly matching TRBD2 (6 bases). The CDR3 consists of 16 residues. V gave up 0 bases and J gave up 8 bases, with 17 bases separating them. In germline, CDR1 is LNHNV, CDR2 YYDKDF (reference sequence). CDR3 in amino acids: CATSRDLGTSLYEQFF. The DNA for the CDR3 is TGTGCCACCAGCAGAGATCTGGGGACTTCTCTGTATGAGCAGTTCTTC.

This sequence joins TRBV2 and TRBJ2-7; 8 nucleotides agree with TRBD1. From germline, CDR1 is SNHLY and CDR2 FYNNEI. The CDR3 sequence is 14 residues long. The V and J ends lost 7 bases and 2 bases, in that order; junction bases with no gene match: 7. CDR3 protein: CASNFGQGTYEQYF. For the CDR3, the DNA is TGTGCCAGCAATTTTGGACAGGGAACCTACGAGCAGTACTTC.

The rearrangement joins TRBV5-1 to TRBJ2-1; D gene unclear. Germline assignment: CDR1 SGHRS and CDR2 YFSETQ. The germline V and J ends were trimmed by 1 base and 6 bases, with 5 bases remaining between them. This CDR3 is built from 12 residues. In nucleotides, the CDR3 is TGCGCCAGCAGCTTGACTGTCAATGAGCAGTTCTTC. This encodes CASSLTVNEQFF.

This clone was seen just once. This rearrangement joins TRBV5-4 to TRBJ2-7; TRBD2 matches 10 bases. With V trimmed by 4 bases and J by 4 bases, 11 bases remained unmatched. Germline lookup yields CDR1 SGHNT and CDR2 YYREEE (reference sequence). The CDR3 totals 16 residues. In nucleotides, the CDR3 is TGTGCCAGCAGCCAAGAAAGAAGCGGGAGGGGGTACGAGCAGTACTTC. Encoded protein: CASSQERSGRGYEQYF.

This clone was detected only a few times. The chain carries TRBV19 and TRBJ1-4, with TRBD1 as a possible D gene (5 bases). The germline V gene has CDR1 LNHDA and CDR2 SQIVND (reference sequence). V lost 6 bases and J lost 7, with 12 bases in between. The length of the CDR3 is 13 residues. CDR3 sequence: CASSQGRVEKLFF. DNA of the CDR3: TGTGCCAGTAGCCAGGGTCGAGTTGAAAAACTGTTTTTT.

The chain links TRBV18 to TRBJ2-7, with D possibly TRBD1 on 6 matching bases. Germline-derived CDR1 and CDR2 are KGHSH and LQKENI. V gave up 2 bases and J gave up 3 bases, with 11 bases separating them. CDR3 length: 14 amino acids. The chain's CDR3 is CASSPGAGDYEQYF. The CDR3 nucleotides read TGTGCCAGCTCACCAGGGGCAGGGGACTACGAGCAGTACTTC.

The J gene is TRBJ1-2, the V gene TRBV6-5; TRBD1 might be the D (5 bases). This CDR3 spans 14 amino acids. Germline values: CDR1 MNHEY, CDR2 SVGAGI. V was pared by 2 bases and J by 4 bases, with 11 bases between. DNA for the CDR3: TGTGCCAGCAGTTACCTAGACAGCCTCTATGGCTACACCTTC. Its translation: CASSYLDSLYGYTF.

The rearrangement joins TRBV7-9 to TRBJ2-7; TRBD1 matches at 12 bases. Germline CDR1 SEHNR, CDR2 FQNEAQ (reference sequence). This CDR3 comprises 15 residues. V shed 2 bases, J shed 6 bases, and the junction held 5 bases outside the gene matches. CDR3: CASSLRGQGASEQYF. As DNA, the CDR3 is TGTGCCAGCAGCTTACGGGGACAGGGGGCAAGCGAGCAGTACTTC.

The V call is TRBV10-2, the J call TRBJ1-2; 7 bases align to TRBD1. Trimming removed 0 bases from V and 0 bases from J; junction bases left unmatched: 4. The CDR3 totals 16 residues. The germline gives CDR1 WSHSY, CDR2 SAAADI. The CDR3 region has the DNA TGCGCCAGCAGTGAGTCATGGCAGGGGGCTAACTATGGCTACACCTTC. This gives the protein CASSESWQGANYGYTF.

The chain employs TRBV7-9 and TRBJ1-2; TRBD1 might be the D (6 bases). V was pared by 5 bases and J by 5 bases, with 12 bases between. The V gene's germline CDR1 is SEHNR and CDR2 FQNEAQ (reference sequence). The CDR3 spans 13 residues. Here the CDR3 DNA reads TGTGCCAGCAGCACAGGGAACCAGTATGGCTACACCTTC. The encoded protein is CASSTGNQYGYTF.

V gene TRBV19 combines with J gene TRBJ1-2; possible D gene TRBD1, 6 bases. The CDR3 length is 14 residues. Germline V gene lookup returns CDR1 LNHDA and CDR2 SQIVND (reference sequence). Trimming took off 7 bases at V and 2 bases at J, with 14 bases between the two ends. The DNA for the CDR3 is TGTGCCAGTAACCCCGGGACATCAAACTATGGCTACACCTTC. This translates into CASNPGTSNYGYTF.

This clone was seen a single time. The J gene is TRBJ1-5, the V gene TRBV7-6; the D gene is possibly TRBD1 (5 bases). The CDR3 runs 14 residues. Trimming stripped 5 bases from V and 3 bases from J, with 11 bases between. Per germline, CDR1 SGHVS and CDR2 FNYEAQ. CDR3 nucleotides: TGTGCCAGCAGCCGAGGGGAGGACAATCAGCCCCAGCATTTT. This sequence encodes CASSRGEDNQPQHF.

The V and J genes are TRBV10-3 and TRBJ1-2, with D hard to call. Germline V gene data show CDR1 as ENHRY and CDR2 as SYGVKD. This CDR3 has 14 amino acids. V shed 10 bases and J shed 1 base, with 16 bases lying between them. CDR3: CASSEGKNNYGYTF. DNA for the CDR3: TGTGCCAGTTCGGAGGGAAAGAATAACTATGGCTACACCTTC.

This clone occurred a few times. This rearrangement joins TRBV19 to TRBJ1-6; D is undetermined. Germline V CDR1 and CDR2: LNHDA, SQIVND (reference sequence). The V and J ends lost 4 bases and 10 bases respectively, with 11 bases between them. CDR3 size: 13 residues. CDR3 DNA sequence: TGTGCCAGTAGTACCGACATAGTCTCACCCCTCCACTTT. Its protein is CASSTDIVSPLHF.

The gene calls are TRBV7-2 and TRBJ2-7; the match to TRBD2 covers 8 bases. V was pared by 5 bases and J by 3 bases, with 15 bases of the junction left unmatched. Per the germline V gene, CDR1 is SGHTA and CDR2 is FQGNSA. The length of the CDR3 is 17 residues. CDR3 amino acids: CASSPIPASGRIYEQYF. Written as DNA, the CDR3 is TGTGCCAGCAGCCCGATACCCGCCAGCGGGAGAATCTACGAGCAGTACTTC. Together with reference TRBV7-2 and TRBJ2-7, the CDR3 gives the full variable domain: GAGVSQSPSNKVTEKGKDVELRCDPISGHTALYWYRQSLGQGLEFLIYFQGNSAPDKSGLPSDRFSAERTGGSVSTLTIQRTQQEDSAVYLCASSPIPASGRIYEQYFGPGTRLTVT.

This clone was recorded only once. The chain joins TRBV28 to TRBJ1-3; 7 positions agree with TRBD1. This CDR3 is 15 amino acids long. Germline V gene sequence: CDR1 MDHEN, CDR2 SYDVKM. V was clipped by 3 bases and J by 5 bases; unmatched bases: 7. CDR3 sequence: CASSFPTGSRNTIYF. CDR3 DNA: TGTGCCAGCAGTTTTCCGACAGGGAGCCGAAACACCATATATTTT.

This clone came up once. The CDR3 protein is CASSSGRELNYGYTF. In DNA form, the CDR3 reads TGTGCCAGCAGCTCCGGGCGGGAGTTGAACTATGGCTACACCTTC. V usage is TRBV5-4 and J usage is TRBJ1-2; D is unresolved. Trimming shortened V by 3 bases and J by 2 bases, and 14 bases separated the two germline ends. The CDR3 length is 15 residues. From germline, CDR1 is SGHNT and CDR2 YYREEE (reference sequence).

This clone is medium-sized within its sample. V is TRBV7-2 and J is TRBJ1-2, with D uncertain. Germline CDR1 and CDR2: SGHTA and FQGNSA. V dropped 1 base and J dropped 1 base, with 10 bases sitting between them. The CDR3 is 15 amino acids. The CDR3 spells CASSLGRQNNYGYTF. The CDR3 region has the DNA TGTGCCAGCAGCTTAGGTCGTCAGAATAACTATGGCTACACCTTC.

This clone was seen just once. This chain joins TRBV7-9 and TRBJ1-1; 8 bases map to TRBD1. This CDR3 has 16 residues. Trimming removed 1 base from V and 3 bases from J; junction bases left unmatched: 7. Per germline, CDR1 SEHNR and CDR2 FQNEAQ (reference sequence). DNA of the CDR3: TGTGCCAGCAGCTTAGAAATAGGACAGGGCGACACTGAAGCTTTCTTT. Translating gives CASSLEIGQGDTEAFF.

J is TRBJ1-3 and V is TRBV7-6; D is ambiguous. This CDR3 region has 16 residues. CDR1 SGHVS and CDR2 FNYEAQ come from the germline V gene. The ends were cut back, 2 bases at V and 4 bases at J, with 15 bases in the middle. The DNA for the CDR3 is TGTGCCAGCAGCTTACTCCCGGGGTTGGAAGGAAACACCATATATTTT. It encodes CASSLLPGLEGNTIYF.